Listed below are T cell receptor beta chains from one sample, sequenced in a study of blood T cell repertoires in COVID-19. The protocol was immunoSEQ multiplex PCR, while the TCRdb copy is restricted to in-frame clones and leaves out a portion. The sample shows approximately 380,000 clones, around 85% of them seen only once. Sample: peripheral blood. The origin of the receptors is a woman between 18 and 29 years old with acute or convalescent COVID-19. CDR3s include the opening cysteine and the closing phenylalanine or tryptophan. A D gene is named only where the DNA matches it firmly. Clone size appears in some rows only: once, few, many, or a class for an expanded clone.

V gene	J gene	D gene	clone size	CDR3 DNA	CDR3 protein
TRBV20-1	TRBJ2-5	TRBD2	.	TGCAGTGCTAGTCTGCTAGCGGGGGGTCAAGAGACCCAGTACTTC	CSASLLAGGQETQYF
TRBV6-4	TRBJ1-1	.	once	TGTGCCAGCAAGATGGACAGCCAAACGTTCACTGAAGCTTTCTTT	CASKMDSQTFTEAFF
TRBV16	TRBJ1-1	.	.	TGTGCCAGCAGCCAATCCGGACAAAGGAACACTGAAGCTTTCTTT	CASSQSGQRNTEAFF
TRBV2	TRBJ1-6	TRBD1	.	TGTGCCAGCAGTTCGGACAGGGGGAATTCACCCCTCCACTTT	CASSSDRGNSPLHF
TRBV28	TRBJ2-7	TRBD2	.	TGTGCCAGCACCCGGACTAGCGGGAGATCGCACGAGCAGTACTTC	CASTRTSGRSHEQYF
TRBV14	TRBJ2-3	TRBD2	.	TGTGCCAGCAGCCAAGGCACTTCGGGGGGGCCAGATACGCAGTATTTT	CASSQGTSGGPDTQYF
TRBV27	TRBJ1-6	TRBD1	.	TGTGCCAGCAGTCCAGGGGACAGGGACAATTCACCCCTCCACTTT	CASSPGDRDNSPLHF
TRBV7-9	TRBJ2-7	.	.	TGTGCCAGCAGCGGAGGGATATACGAGCAGTACTTC	CASSGGIYEQYF
TRBV2	TRBJ2-7	TRBD2	once	TGTGCCAGCTTCGGGGCCCGACTAGCGGGGGCCTCCTACGAGCAGTACTTC	CASFGARLAGASYEQYF
TRBV11-3	TRBJ2-1	TRBD2	once	TGTGCCAGCAGCTTAGGCGGGAGGGATTACAATGAGCAGTTCTTC	CASSLGGRDYNEQFF
TRBV4-1	TRBJ1-5	TRBD1	.	TGCGCCAGCAGCCAAGTTTTTCCCGGACAGGGCAATCAGCCCCAGCATTTT	CASSQVFPGQGNQPQHF
TRBV5-1	TRBJ2-7	.	.	TGCGCCAGCAGCTTGGGAACTAGCCGCCGGGGTTACGAGCAGTACTTC	CASSLGTSRRGYEQYF
TRBV3-1/TRBV3-2	TRBJ2-4	.	.	TGTGCCAGCAGCCAAGATCTAGGGACTAACATTCAGTACTTC	CASSQDLGTNIQYF
TRBV30	TRBJ2-2	TRBD2	.	TGTGCCTGGAAGCGGGGGTTTGACGGGGAGCTGTTTTTT	CAWKRGFDGELFF
TRBV19	TRBJ1-2	.	.	TGTGCCAGTAGTATAGATCTATTCGGGACTCGAGGCTACACCTTC	CASSIDLFGTRGYTF
TRBV19	TRBJ1-4	.	.	TGTGCCAGTATCGGGGGTGAGGCTAATGAAAAACTGTTTTTT	CASIGGEANEKLFF
TRBV5-6	TRBJ2-1	.	once	TGTGCCAGCAGCCCCGGACAGATTTCAACCTACAATGAGCAGTTCTTC	CASSPGQISTYNEQFF